Listed below are T cell receptor beta chains from one sample, sequenced in a study of blood T cell repertoires in COVID-19. Only in-frame clones appear in the TCRdb table, and some are missing; sequencing was by immunoSEQ multiplex PCR. The data show around 310,000 clones, with about nine tenths seen just once and under 15% held by the top ten. The specimen sequenced was peripheral blood. Receptors originate from a woman in her fifties or sixties with acute or convalescent COVID-19. Each CDR3 is given with its conserved first and last residue. D genes are given only for firm matches. Expanded clones are given a class, and other clones once, few, many or no size at all.

v_gene	j_gene	abundance	d_gene	CDR3aa	CDR3nt
TRBV29-1	TRBJ2-1	.	.	CSVEDTFNYNEQFF	TGCAGCGTTGAAGATACATTCAACTACAATGAGCAGTTCTTC
TRBV12-3/TRBV12-4	TRBJ2-1	.	.	CASSPRYNEQFF	TGTGCCAGCAGCCCCCGCTACAATGAGCAGTTCTTC
TRBV6-2/TRBV6-3	TRBJ2-7	.	TRBD1	CASSGDRLSSYEQYF	TGTGCCAGCAGTGGGGACAGGTTGAGCTCCTACGAGCAGTACTTC
TRBV28	TRBJ2-1	.	.	CASSLSYNEQFF	TGTGCCAGCAGTCTCTCCTACAATGAGCAGTTCTTC
TRBV7-2	TRBJ1-5	few	.	CASSLGGYGQPQHF	TGTGCCAGCAGCTTAGGGGGCTACGGTCAGCCCCAGCATTTT
TRBV7-3	TRBJ2-5	.	.	CASSRIYQETQYF	TGTGCCAGCAGCCGTATATACCAAGAGACCCAGTACTTC
TRBV28	TRBJ1-2	once	TRBD1	CASRGTGREGYTF	TGTGCCAGCAGAGGGACAGGGCGAGAGGGCTACACCTTC
TRBV18	TRBJ1-5	few	TRBD1	CASSPDRVGPQHF	TGTGCCAGCTCACCAGACAGGGTTGGGCCCCAGCATTTT
TRBV5-1	TRBJ2-7	.	TRBD1	CASSLVGGTGSYEQYF	TGCGCCAGCAGCTTGGTGGGCGGGACAGGATCCTACGAGCAGTACTTC
TRBV6-6	TRBJ1-6	few	.	CASSYQESNSPLHF	TGTGCCAGCAGTTACCAGGAAAGTAATTCACCCCTCCACTTT
TRBV27	TRBJ1-1	.	TRBD1	CASSLGDRGLTEAFF	TGTGCCAGCAGTTTAGGGGACAGGGGGCTTACTGAAGCTTTCTTT
TRBV20-1	TRBJ2-2	.	.	CSASVQNTGELFF	TGCAGTGCTAGTGTACAGAACACCGGGGAGCTGTTTTTT
TRBV11-2	TRBJ2-1	.	.	CASSSIGGNEQFF	TGTGCCAGCAGCAGCATTGGAGGCAATGAGCAGTTCTTC
TRBV19	TRBJ1-5	.	TRBD1	CASSGQGRPNQPQHF	TGTGCCAGTAGCGGACAGGGGAGGCCCAATCAGCCCCAGCATTTT
TRBV4-3	TRBJ2-1	.	.	CASYIGRRDPYNEQFF	TGCGCCAGCTACATAGGTAGGCGGGACCCCTACAATGAGCAGTTCTTC
TRBV18	TRBJ1-5	.	.	CASSAQGPVSWYINQPQHF	TGTGCCAGCTCCGCCCAGGGGCCTGTTAGTTGGTACATCAATCAGCCCCAGCATTTT
TRBV27	TRBJ1-5	few	.	CASLPRGGPSNQPQHF	TGTGCCAGCTTACCTCGGGGGGGGCCTAGCAATCAGCCCCAGCATTTT
TRBV7-9	TRBJ1-6	.	.	CASSAPAGSGSPLHF	TGTGCCAGCAGCGCCCCAGCAGGCTCCGGTTCACCCCTCCACTTT
TRBV9	TRBJ2-1	.	.	CASSVSGGGPYNEQFF	TGTGCCAGCAGCGTATCCGGGGGAGGCCCCTACAATGAGCAGTTCTTC
TRBV18	TRBJ2-7	.	TRBD2	CASSPSGIRDYEQYF	TGTGCCAGCTCGCCTAGCGGGATAAGGGACTACGAGCAGTACTTC
TRBV4-1	TRBJ2-3	.	TRBD2	CASSSRLAGGRSTDTQYF	TGCGCCAGCAGCTCGCGACTAGCGGGGGGGCGAAGCACAGATACGCAGTATTTT
TRBV6-5	TRBJ2-3	.	.	CASSYVRFSGTDTQYF	TGTGCCAGCAGTTACGTCAGGTTTTCCGGCACAGATACGCAGTATTTT
TRBV7-9	TRBJ2-1	.	.	CASSLGPPEQFF	TGTGCCAGCAGCTTAGGGCCGCCCGAGCAGTTCTTC
TRBV4-1	TRBJ2-7	.	TRBD2	CASSQDPAGLSYEQYF	TGCGCCAGCAGCCAAGATCCAGCGGGGCTCTCCTACGAGCAGTACTTC
TRBV5-1	TRBJ2-7	.	TRBD2	CASSLGASGSYEQYF	TGCGCCAGCAGCTTGGGAGCTAGCGGGAGTTACGAGCAGTACTTC
TRBV5-1	TRBJ1-5	few	TRBD1	CASSAGQGGQPQHF	TGCGCCAGCAGCGCAGGACAGGGCGGTCAGCCCCAGCATTTT
TRBV6-2/TRBV6-3	TRBJ2-3	.	TRBD2	CASSFFRASGRGRADTQYF	TGTGCCAGCAGTTTCTTTAGGGCTAGCGGGAGGGGTCGCGCAGATACGCAGTATTTT
TRBV2	TRBJ1-6	.	.	CASSEVPSSPLHF	TGTGCCAGCAGTGAAGTTCCATCCTCACCCCTCCACTTT
TRBV5-5	TRBJ1-4	.	.	CASSLGEGPTNEKLFF	TGTGCCAGCAGCTTAGGGGAGGGGCCAACTAATGAAAAACTGTTTTTT
TRBV2	TRBJ1-2	.	TRBD1	CASKGQLRYGYTF	TGTGCCAGCAAGGGACAGCTTCGATATGGCTACACCTTC
TRBV11-1	TRBJ2-1	.	.	CASSLAGANEQFF	TGTGCCAGCAGCTTAGCAGGGGCCAATGAGCAGTTCTTC
TRBV28	TRBJ2-1	.	TRBD2	CASSASGTFGVEQFF	TGTGCCAGCAGTGCTAGCGGAACGTTCGGGGTTGAGCAGTTCTTC
TRBV24-1	TRBJ1-1	.	.	CATSDAGSGEAFF	TGTGCCACCAGTGATGCAGGGTCAGGTGAAGCTTTCTTT
TRBV7-9	TRBJ1-2	once	TRBD1	CASSFAGQGGGYTF	TGTGCCAGCAGCTTCGCAGGACAGGGGGGCGGCTACACCTTC
TRBV7-3	TRBJ2-1	.	.	CASSRDLSSYNEQFF	TGTGCCAGCAGCAGGGACTTAAGCTCCTACAATGAGCAGTTCTTC
TRBV5-6	TRBJ2-2	.	.	CASSLSLAGELFF	TGTGCCAGCAGCTTGTCGCTAGCGGGGGAGCTGTTTTTT
TRBV7-2	TRBJ1-2	.	TRBD1	CASSPTRDSRAYGYTF	TGTGCCAGCAGCCCTACCCGGGACAGCCGAGCCTATGGCTACACCTTC
TRBV7-3	TRBJ1-2	.	.	CASSSQGGANYGYTF	TGTGCCAGCAGCTCCCAAGGGGGGGCTAACTATGGCTACACCTTC
TRBV4-1	TRBJ2-1	.	.	CASSQGLADYNEQFF	TGCGCCAGCAGCCAAGGATTAGCGGACTACAATGAGCAGTTCTTC
TRBV7-9	TRBJ2-5	few	TRBD2	CASSPPTGTSGDETQYF	TGTGCCAGCAGCCCCCCCACCGGGACTAGCGGGGACGAGACCCAGTACTTC
TRBV5-4	TRBJ1-3	.	TRBD1	CASSSRQGSSGNTIYF	TGTGCCAGCAGCTCTAGACAGGGATCCTCTGGAAACACCATATATTTT
TRBV28	TRBJ1-2	.	.	CASSFRLRVRVNYGYTF	TGTGCCAGCAGTTTTCGTCTCAGGGTGCGCGTTAACTATGGCTACACCTTC